What follows is one T cell receptor beta chain and its context. No antigen is known for it. A junction end diverges from the germline sequence, so it may reflect a read error. The record originates from a study of cytomegalovirus exposure and HLA in healthy donors. Study-level findings and limits: It was likely that a cluster of highly shared sequence variants was a sequencing artifact.

Healthy individuals who donated bone marrow served as the donors. It was with 60 Vbeta and 13 Jbeta primers that the PCR ran. Profiling relied on immunoSEQ multiplex PCR, and the TCRdb table lists in-frame clones only, not all of them. Of approximately 110,000 clones in the sample, 81% are singletons; the top ten hold roughly 2%. The TCR originated in a woman aged 30 to 39 in good health and CMV-seronegative. Specimen: PBMCs.

CDR3 protein: CSSSSGLTQETQYF. In DNA form, the CDR3 reads TGTTCCAGCAGCTCTGGACTTACCCAAGAGACCCAGTACTTC. The chain links TRBV7-9 to TRBJ2-5; possible D gene TRBD2, 5 bases. Germline V lookup: CDR1 SEHNR, CDR2 FQNEAQ (reference sequence). CDR3 size: 14 residues.